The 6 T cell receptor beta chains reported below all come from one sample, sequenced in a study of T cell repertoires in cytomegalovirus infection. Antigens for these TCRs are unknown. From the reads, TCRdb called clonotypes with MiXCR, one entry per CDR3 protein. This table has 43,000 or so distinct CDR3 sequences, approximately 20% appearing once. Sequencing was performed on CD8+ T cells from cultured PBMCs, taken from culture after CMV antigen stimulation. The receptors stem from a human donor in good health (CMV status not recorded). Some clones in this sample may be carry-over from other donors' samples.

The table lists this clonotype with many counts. The DNA for the CDR3 is TGTGCCAGCAGCGACGGGGGACAGCCCCAGCATTTT. Its protein product is CASSDGGQPQHF. The V call is TRBV7-9, the J call TRBJ1-5; D perhaps matches TRBD1 (5 bases). The V end lost 5 bases, the J end lost 7 bases, and 9 bases lay between the germline ends. This CDR3 comprises 12 residues. The germline gives CDR1 SEHNR, CDR2 FQNEAQ (reference sequence). The full variable domain, its missing parts supplied by reference TRBV7-9 and TRBJ1-5, is DTGVSQNPRHKITKRGQNVTFRCDPISEHNRLYWYRQTLGQGPEFLTYFQNEAQLEKSRLLSDRFSAERPKGSFSTLEIQRTEQGDSAMYLCASSDGGQPQHFGDGTRLSIL.

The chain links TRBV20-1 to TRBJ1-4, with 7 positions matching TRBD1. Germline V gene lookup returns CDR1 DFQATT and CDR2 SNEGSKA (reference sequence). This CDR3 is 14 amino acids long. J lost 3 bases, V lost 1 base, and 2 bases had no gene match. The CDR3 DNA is TGCAGTGCTAGAGTAGGGGGCTCTAATGAAAAACTGTTTTTT. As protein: CSARVGGSNEKLFF.

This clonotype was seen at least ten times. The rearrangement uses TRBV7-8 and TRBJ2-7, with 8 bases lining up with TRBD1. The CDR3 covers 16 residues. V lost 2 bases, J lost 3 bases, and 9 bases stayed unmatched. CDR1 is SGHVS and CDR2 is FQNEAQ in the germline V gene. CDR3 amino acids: CASSLRGQADYYEQYF. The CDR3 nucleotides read TGTGCCAGCAGCTTAAGGGGACAGGCAGACTACTACGAGCAGTACTTC. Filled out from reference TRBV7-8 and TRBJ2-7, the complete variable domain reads GAGVSQSPRYKVAKRGQDVALRCDPISGHVSLFWYQQALGQGPEFLTYFQNEAQLDKSGLPSDRFFAERPEGSVSTLKIQRTQQEDSAVYLCASSLRGQADYYEQYFGPGTRLTVT.

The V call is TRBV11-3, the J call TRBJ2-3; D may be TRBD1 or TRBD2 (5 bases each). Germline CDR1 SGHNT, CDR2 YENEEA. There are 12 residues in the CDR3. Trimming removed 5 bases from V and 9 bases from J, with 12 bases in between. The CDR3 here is CASSPWDGTQYF. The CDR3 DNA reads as TGTGCCAGCAGCCCCTGGGACGGGACGCAGTATTTT.

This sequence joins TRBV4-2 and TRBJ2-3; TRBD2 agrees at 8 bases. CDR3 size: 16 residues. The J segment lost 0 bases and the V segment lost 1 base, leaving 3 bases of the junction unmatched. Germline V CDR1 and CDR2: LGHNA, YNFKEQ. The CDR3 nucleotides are TGTGCCAGCAGCCAAGCGGGGGGGCCGAGCACAGATACGCAGTATTTT. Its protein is CASSQAGGPSTDTQYF.

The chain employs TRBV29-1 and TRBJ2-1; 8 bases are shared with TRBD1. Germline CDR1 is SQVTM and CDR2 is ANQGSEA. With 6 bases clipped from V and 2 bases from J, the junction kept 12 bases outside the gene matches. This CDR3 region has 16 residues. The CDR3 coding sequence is TGCAGCGTCGCCCCCGACCGGGACAGGCCCTACAATGAGCAGTTCTTC. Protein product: CSVAPDRDRPYNEQFF.